This T cell receptor beta chain was captured by sequencing in a study of blood T cells in healthy people across ages. Study findings and constraints: Comparison with aged donors showed that long-lived donors had more naive CD4+ cells and higher diversity.

Peripheral blood samples of 9 to 10 milliliters were drawn from each donor. In germline, CDR1 is MNHEY, CDR2 SVGAGI. The length of the CDR3 is 18 residues. The trim removed 0 bases at V and 2 bases at J, leaving 8 bases unmatched. The second PCR ran roughly 6 to 11 cycles with a sample-barcoded 5' primer and J-beta primers. TCRdb re-analysed the 5' RACE reads in MiXCR, keeping a single row per CDR3 protein. The sample holds around 800,000 distinct CDR3 sequences, approximately 67% seen once. This clonotype was seen only once. No antigen is known for it. This receptor was taken from a man aged 30-40 years in good health. The chain uses TRBV6-5 and TRBJ1-2; 11 positions agree with TRBD1. The specimen was blood. CDR3 in DNA: TGTGCCAGCAGTTACTCGCCCCGGACAGGGGGCGGGAACTATGGCTACACCTTC. Encoded protein: CASSYSPRTGGGNYGYTF.